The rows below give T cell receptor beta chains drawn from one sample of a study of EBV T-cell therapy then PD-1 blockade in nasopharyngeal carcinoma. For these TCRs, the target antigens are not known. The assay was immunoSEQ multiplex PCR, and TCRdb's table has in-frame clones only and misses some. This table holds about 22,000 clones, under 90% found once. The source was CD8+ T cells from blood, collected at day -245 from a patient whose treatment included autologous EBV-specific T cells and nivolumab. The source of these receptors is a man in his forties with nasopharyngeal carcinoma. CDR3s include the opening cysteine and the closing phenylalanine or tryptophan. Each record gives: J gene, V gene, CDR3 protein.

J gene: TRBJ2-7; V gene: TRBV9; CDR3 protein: CASSVGLSEQYF
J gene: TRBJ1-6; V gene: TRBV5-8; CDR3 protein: CASSPEGASYSPLHF
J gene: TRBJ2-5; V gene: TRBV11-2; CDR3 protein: CASSSKDSNLETQYF
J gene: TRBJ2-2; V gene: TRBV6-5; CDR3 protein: CASSYSKGANTGELFF
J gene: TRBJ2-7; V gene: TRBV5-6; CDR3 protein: CASSLGGASSYEQYF
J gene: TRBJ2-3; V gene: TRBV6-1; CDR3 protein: CASSGAGGGADTQYF
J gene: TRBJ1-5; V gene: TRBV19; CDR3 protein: CAASYYSNQPQHF
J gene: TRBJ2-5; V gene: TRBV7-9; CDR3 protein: CASSLGLEETQYF
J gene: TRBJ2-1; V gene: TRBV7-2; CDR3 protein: CASRDGTLYNEQFF
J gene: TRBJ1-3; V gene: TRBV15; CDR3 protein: CATSRDREGFGNTIYF
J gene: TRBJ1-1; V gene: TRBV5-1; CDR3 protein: CASSRYGTGAMNTEAFF
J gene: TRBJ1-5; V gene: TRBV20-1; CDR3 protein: CSARETQPQHF
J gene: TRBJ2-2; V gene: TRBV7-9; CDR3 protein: CASSSGGANTGELFF
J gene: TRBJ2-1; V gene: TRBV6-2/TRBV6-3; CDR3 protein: CASSYSAPAEQFF
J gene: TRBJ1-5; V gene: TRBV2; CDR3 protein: CASSEVSGGNQPQHF
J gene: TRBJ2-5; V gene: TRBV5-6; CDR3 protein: CASTTGQDRGSQYF
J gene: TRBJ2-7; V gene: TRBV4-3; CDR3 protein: CASSQGVQGSYEQYF
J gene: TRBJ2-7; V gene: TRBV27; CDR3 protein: CASTESVGYEQYF
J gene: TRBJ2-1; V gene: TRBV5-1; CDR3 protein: CASSLGLAGDNEQFF
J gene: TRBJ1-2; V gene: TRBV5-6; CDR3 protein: CASSPEWPPYGYTF
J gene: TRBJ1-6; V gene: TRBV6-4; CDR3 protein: CASSETDNSPLHF
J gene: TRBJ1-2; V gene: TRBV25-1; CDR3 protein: CASSEWDRGLGGYTF
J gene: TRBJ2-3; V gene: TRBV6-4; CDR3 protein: CASSEGGTDTQYF
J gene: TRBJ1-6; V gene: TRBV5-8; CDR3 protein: CASSLADRGPPLHF
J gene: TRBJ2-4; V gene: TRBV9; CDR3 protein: CASSVGTGRDIQYF
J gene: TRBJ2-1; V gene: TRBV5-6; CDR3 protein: CASSLAGLNEQFF
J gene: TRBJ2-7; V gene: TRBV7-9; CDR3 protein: CASSLATSGGSSYEQYF
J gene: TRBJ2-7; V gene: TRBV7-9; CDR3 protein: CASSLVGVGLSYEQYF